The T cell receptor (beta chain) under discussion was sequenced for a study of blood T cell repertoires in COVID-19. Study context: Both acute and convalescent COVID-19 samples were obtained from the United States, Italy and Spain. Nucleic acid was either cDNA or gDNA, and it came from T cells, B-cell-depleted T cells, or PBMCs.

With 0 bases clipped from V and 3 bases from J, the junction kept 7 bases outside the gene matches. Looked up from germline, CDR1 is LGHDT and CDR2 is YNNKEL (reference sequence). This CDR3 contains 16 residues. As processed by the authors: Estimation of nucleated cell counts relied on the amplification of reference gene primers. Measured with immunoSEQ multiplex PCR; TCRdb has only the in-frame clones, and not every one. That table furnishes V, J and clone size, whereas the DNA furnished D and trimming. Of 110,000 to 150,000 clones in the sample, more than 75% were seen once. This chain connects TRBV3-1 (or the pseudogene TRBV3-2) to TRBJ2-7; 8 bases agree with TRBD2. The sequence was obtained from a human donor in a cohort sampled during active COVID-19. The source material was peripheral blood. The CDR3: CASSQDFASGRYEQYF. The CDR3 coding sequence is TGTGCCAGCAGCCAAGATTTCGCTAGCGGGCGCTACGAGCAGTACTTC.